This T cell receptor (beta chain) is drawn from a study of blood T cell repertoires in COVID-19. Study overall: Some COVID-19 samples were acute and others convalescent; all came from the United States, Italy and Spain.

Profiled with immunoSEQ multiplex PCR; TCRdb holds only in-frame clones, not every one. The table shows a few hundred thousand clones, with roughly 88% occurring only once. Membership in each cohort depended on participant-reported clinical history. In germline, CDR1 is MNHNY, CDR2 SVGAGI (reference sequence). The CDR3 length is 13 residues. Between the trimmed V and J ends, which lost 1 base and 2 bases, there was a span of 4 bases. Sample: PBMCs or T cells enriched from blood (not recorded which). The chain employs TRBV6-6 and TRBJ2-3; no definite D call. This TCR was sampled from a man aged 25 to 40 who had recovered from COVID-19. Written as DNA, the CDR3 is TGTGCCAGCAGTTACTACAACACAGATACGCAGTATTTT. Translation: CASSYYNTDTQYF.